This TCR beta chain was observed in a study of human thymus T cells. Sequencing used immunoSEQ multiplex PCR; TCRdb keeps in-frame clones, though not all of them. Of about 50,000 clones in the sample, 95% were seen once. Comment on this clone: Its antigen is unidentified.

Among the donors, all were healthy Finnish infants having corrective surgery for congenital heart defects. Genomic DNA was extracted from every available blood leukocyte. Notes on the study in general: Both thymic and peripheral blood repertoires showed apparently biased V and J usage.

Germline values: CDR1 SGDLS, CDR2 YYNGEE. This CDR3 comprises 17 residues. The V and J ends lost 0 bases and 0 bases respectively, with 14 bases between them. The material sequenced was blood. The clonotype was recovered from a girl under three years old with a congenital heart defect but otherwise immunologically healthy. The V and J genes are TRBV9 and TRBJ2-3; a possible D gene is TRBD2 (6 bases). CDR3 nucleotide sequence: TGTGCCAGCAGCGTAGCTGGTGCGGGATTTAGCACAGATACGCAGTATTTT. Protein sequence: CASSVAGAGFSTDTQYF.